Shown below are 18 T cell receptor beta chains from a single sample sequenced in a study of human T cells and chemical hapten exposure. One entry per CDR3 protein results from TCRdb running MiXCR on the RACE reads. The data show 340,000 or so distinct CDR3 sequences, about 7% seen once. Time point defined: patch test 1, 2 weeks after DPC sensitization. This sample's treatment: therapeutic diphenylcyclopropenone sensitization with weekly scalp DPC. Specimen: whole blood, collected in connection with sensitization to the hapten diphenylcyclopropenone (DPC). The origin of the receptors is a young woman with alopecia areata. Some clones in this sample may be carry-over from other donors' samples.

This clonotype was observed at least ten times. The CDR3 reads CASSFFGGGRVYEQYF. The CDR3 region has the DNA TGTGCCAGCAGTTTTTTCGGGGGTGGTAGGGTCTACGAGCAGTACTTC. J is TRBJ2-7 and V is TRBV28, with D perhaps matching TRBD2 (6 bases). Germline V gives CDR1 MDHEN, CDR2 SYDVKM. The CDR3 length is 16 residues. Trimming took off 3 bases at V and 3 bases at J, with 18 bases between the two ends. The entire variable domain, with the rest obtained from reference TRBV28 and TRBJ2-7, is as follows: DVKVTQSSRYLVKRTGEKVFLECVQDMDHENMFWYRQDPGLGLRLIYFSYDVKMKEKGDIPEGYSVSREKKERFSLILESASTNQTSMYLCASSFFGGGRVYEQYFGPGTRLTVT.

J is TRBJ2-2 and V is TRBV24-1, with D hard to call. The V end was cut by 1 base, the J end by 6 bases, with 5 bases between. Germline V CDR1 and CDR2: KGHDR, SFDVKD. This CDR3 is 13 amino acids long. CDR3 nucleotide sequence: TGTGCCACCAGTGATTTTCTCGCCGGGGAGCTGTTTTTT. It translates to CATSDFLAGELFF.

This chain joins TRBV5-1 and TRBJ2-2; 7 bases fit TRBD2. V gave up 4 bases and J gave up 0 bases; unmatched junction bases: 6. Germline loops: CDR1 SGHRS, CDR2 YFSETQ. The CDR3 contains 16 residues. CDR3 bases: TGCGCCAGCAGCCCCGGGACTATCGCGAACACCGGGGAGCTGTTTTTT. As protein: CASSPGTIANTGELFF.

The chain is built from TRBV2 and TRBJ1-4, with TRBD1 matching over 7 bases. Germline loops: CDR1 SNHLY, CDR2 FYNNEI. CDR3 size: 14 residues. The V gene end was trimmed by 6 bases and the J gene end by 1 base; junction bases not matched to a gene: 2. Here the CDR3 DNA reads TGTGCCAGCAGCCGACAGGGAACTAATGAAAAACTGTTTTTT. Its protein is CASSRQGTNEKLFF.

This clonotype was counted many times. V gene TRBV4-2 combines with J gene TRBJ2-2, with D uncertain. Per germline, CDR1 LGHNA and CDR2 YNFKEQ. Trimming stripped 0 bases from V and 7 bases from J, with 12 bases between. This CDR3 is built from 15 residues. As DNA, the CDR3 is TGTGCCAGCAGCCAAGACCCCTTAAATAGCGGGGAGCTGTTTTTT. Translation: CASSQDPLNSGELFF.

The rearrangement uses TRBV5-1 and TRBJ2-5; D not certain. The CDR3 is made up of 15 amino acids. Trimming stripped 0 bases from V and 1 base from J, with 10 bases between. CDR1 is SGHRS and CDR2 is YFSETQ in the germline V gene. In DNA, the CDR3 is TGCGCCAGCAGCTTGGAGGGTGGCATCCAAGAGACCCAGTACTTC. Protein product: CASSLEGGIQETQYF. Full variable domain (outside the CDR3, taken from reference TRBV5-1 and TRBJ2-5): KAGVTQTPRYLIKTRGQQVTLSCSPISGHRSVSWYQQTPGQGLQFLFEYFSETQRNKGNFPGRFSGRQFSNSRSEMNVSTLELGDSALYLCASSLEGGIQETQYFGPGTRLLVL.

This clonotype was recorded many times. The rearrangement links TRBV7-8 to TRBJ1-1; D ambiguous. The CDR3 covers 13 residues. CDR1 SGHVS and CDR2 FQNEAQ come from the germline V gene. Trimming shortened V by 2 bases and J by 5 bases, and 9 bases separated the two germline ends. The CDR3 DNA sequence: TGTGCCAGCAGCTTAAGTAGGAGGACTGAAGCTTTCTTT. This encodes CASSLSRRTEAFF.

This clonotype was detected ten times or more. The J gene is TRBJ2-1, the V gene TRBV27; tentative D call: TRBD1 (6 bases). Germline V gene sequence: CDR1 MNHEY, CDR2 SMNVEV (reference sequence). The V gene lost 2 bases and the J gene lost 3 bases, with 11 bases spanning the gap. The CDR3 extends over 15 amino acids. The CDR3: CASSLRTGSYNEQFF. The CDR3 DNA reads TGTGCCAGCAGTTTAAGAACAGGGAGCTACAATGAGCAGTTCTTC.

This clonotype was seen many times. The DNA of the CDR3 is TGCAGTGCTAGGGGTGGGGGCCCCAATTCACCCCTCCACTTT. Protein product: CSARGGGPNSPLHF. This sequence joins TRBV20-1 and TRBJ1-6; maybe TRBD1 (6 bases). This CDR3 is built from 14 residues. Germline V lookup: CDR1 DFQATT, CDR2 SNEGSKA (reference sequence). Between the trimmed V and J ends, which lost 3 bases and 7 bases, there was a span of 13 bases.

This clonotype was detected a few times. The chain links TRBV12-3 or TRBV12-4 to TRBJ1-5; unclear D gene. V dropped 7 bases and J dropped 3 bases, with 10 bases sitting between them. The CDR3 runs to 13 residues. The CDR3 here is CASTLQYNQPQHF. Here the CDR3 DNA reads TGTGCCAGCACCCTACAGTACAATCAGCCCCAGCATTTT.

This clonotype was seen a handful of times. This chain connects TRBV7-9 to TRBJ2-3, with D possibly being TRBD1 (5 bases). The V gene lost 5 bases and the J gene lost 5 bases, with 11 bases spanning the gap. This CDR3 is 13 amino acids long. The germline V gene has CDR1 SEHNR and CDR2 FQNEAQ (reference sequence). The CDR3 reads CASSLVGVDTQYF. CDR3 coding DNA: TGTGCCAGCAGCCTCGTAGGGGTAGATACGCAGTATTTT.

The table lists this clonotype with a few counts. This chain links TRBV28 with TRBJ2-3, with D tentatively TRBD2 (5 bases). The V gene's germline CDR1 is MDHEN and CDR2 SYDVKM. This CDR3 spans 14 amino acids. Trimming removed 5 bases from V and 6 bases from J, with 15 bases in between. The CDR3 sequence: CASSKRARYDTQYF. CDR3 nucleotides: TGTGCCAGCAGTAAGAGGGCTCGATACGATACGCAGTATTTT.

The V gene is TRBV20-1, the J gene TRBJ2-7; 11 bases are a match to TRBD2. J lost 4 bases, V lost 0 bases, and 8 bases had no gene match. The CDR3 has 16 amino acids. The germline V gene encodes CDR1 DFQATT and CDR2 SNEGSKA (reference sequence). The CDR3 DNA is TGCAGTGCTAGAGATCGGGGACTAGCGGAGATTTACGAGCAGTACTTC. This translates into CSARDRGLAEIYEQYF.

This clonotype was detected many times. V is TRBV10-3 and J is TRBJ1-2; D gene unclear. V lost 0 bases, J lost 8 bases, and 10 bases lay in between. This CDR3 is 13 amino acids long. Germline V gene lookup returns CDR1 ENHRY and CDR2 SYGVKD. The DNA for the CDR3 is TGTGCCATCAGTGAGTCCGGACGGTCGGGCTACACCTTC. Its protein is CAISESGRSGYTF.

This clonotype was found many times. This rearrangement joins TRBV27 to TRBJ1-5, with D perhaps matching TRBD1 (5 bases). The V gene's germline CDR1 is MNHEY and CDR2 SMNVEV (reference sequence). V shed 5 bases and J shed 0 bases, with 8 bases lying between them. This CDR3 has 14 amino acids. The CDR3 coding sequence is TGTGCCAGCAGTCGCGACAGTAGCAATCAGCCCCAGCATTTT. Translated: CASSRDSSNQPQHF.

At least ten counts were recorded for this clonotype. The rearrangement joins TRBV10-3 to TRBJ2-3, with D maybe TRBD2 (6 bases). The CDR3 totals 14 residues. Trimming removed 7 bases from V and 0 bases from J, with 11 bases in between. In germline, CDR1 is ENHRY, CDR2 SYGVKD. The CDR3 is CAIKGRTSTDTQYF. As DNA, the CDR3 is TGTGCCATCAAGGGGAGGACAAGCACAGATACGCAGTATTTT.

This clonotype has at least ten counts. The V gene is TRBV5-1, the J gene TRBJ2-7; D gene uncertain. CDR1 and CDR2 from the germline V gene are SGHRS and YFSETQ. V was trimmed by 0 bases and J by 5 bases, leaving 9 bases between them. The CDR3 extends over 13 amino acids. CDR3 sequence (DNA): TGCGCCAGCAGCTTGGAGTGGGGTAACGAGCAGTACTTC. It specifies CASSLEWGNEQYF.

This chain links TRBV2 with TRBJ2-3; a weak D match, TRBD1 (6 bases). The CDR3 loop spans 15 amino acids. Germline lookup yields CDR1 SNHLY and CDR2 FYNNEI. V was shortened by 2 bases and J by 7 bases, with 16 bases between the two germline ends. The CDR3 region is CASSELDRSPNTQYF. Written as DNA, the CDR3 is TGTGCCAGCAGTGAATTGGACAGATCCCCCAATACGCAGTATTTT.